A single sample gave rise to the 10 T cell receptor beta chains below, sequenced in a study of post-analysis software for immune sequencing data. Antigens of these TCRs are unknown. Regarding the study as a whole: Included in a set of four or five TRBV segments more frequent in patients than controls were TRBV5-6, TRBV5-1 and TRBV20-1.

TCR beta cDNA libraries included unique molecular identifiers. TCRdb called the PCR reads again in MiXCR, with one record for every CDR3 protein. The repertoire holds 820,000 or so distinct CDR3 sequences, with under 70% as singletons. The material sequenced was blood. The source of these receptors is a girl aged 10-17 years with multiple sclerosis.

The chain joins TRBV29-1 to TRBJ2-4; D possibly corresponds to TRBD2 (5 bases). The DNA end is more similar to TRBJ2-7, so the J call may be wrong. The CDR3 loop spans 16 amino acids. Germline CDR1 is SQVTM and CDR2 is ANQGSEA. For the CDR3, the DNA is TGCAGCGTTGAAGCGGGAAGCGCGATAAGGCCATACGAGCAGTACTTC. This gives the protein CSVEAGSAIRPYEQYF.

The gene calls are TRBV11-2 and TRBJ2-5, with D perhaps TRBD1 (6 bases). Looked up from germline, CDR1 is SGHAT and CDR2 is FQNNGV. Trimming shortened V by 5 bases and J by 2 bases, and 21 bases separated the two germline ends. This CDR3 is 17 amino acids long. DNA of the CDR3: TGTGCCAGCAGCGCAGGCGTCGAGGGGACAAGTCAAGAGACCCAGTACTTC. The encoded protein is CASSAGVEGTSQETQYF. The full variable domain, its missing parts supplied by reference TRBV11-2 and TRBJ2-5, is EAGVAQSPRYKIIEKRQSVAFWCNPISGHATLYWYQQILGQGPKLLIQFQNNGVVDDSQLPKDRFSAERLKGVDSTLKIQPAKLEDSAVYLCASSAGVEGTSQETQYFGPGTRLLVL.

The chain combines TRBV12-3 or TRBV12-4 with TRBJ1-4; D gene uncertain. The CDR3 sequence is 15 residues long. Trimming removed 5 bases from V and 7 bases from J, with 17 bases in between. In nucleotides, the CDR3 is TGTGCCAGCAGTGAAGGTCTCGCCCGGGTTGAAAAACTGTTTTTT. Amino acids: CASSEGLARVEKLFF.

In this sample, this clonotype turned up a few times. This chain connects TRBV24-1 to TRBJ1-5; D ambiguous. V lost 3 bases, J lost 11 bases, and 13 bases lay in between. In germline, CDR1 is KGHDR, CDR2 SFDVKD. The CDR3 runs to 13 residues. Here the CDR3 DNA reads TGTGCCACCAGTGATGGAGCTCTCCCGGCCCAGCATTTT. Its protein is CATSDGALPAQHF.

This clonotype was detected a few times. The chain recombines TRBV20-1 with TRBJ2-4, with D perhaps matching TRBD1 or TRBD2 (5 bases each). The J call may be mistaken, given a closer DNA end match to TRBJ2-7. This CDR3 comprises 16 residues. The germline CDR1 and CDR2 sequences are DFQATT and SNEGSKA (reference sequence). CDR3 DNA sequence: TGCAGTGCTAGAGCGGGGTCTGGGACCACATACTACGAGCAGTACTTC. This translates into CSARAGSGTTYYEQYF.

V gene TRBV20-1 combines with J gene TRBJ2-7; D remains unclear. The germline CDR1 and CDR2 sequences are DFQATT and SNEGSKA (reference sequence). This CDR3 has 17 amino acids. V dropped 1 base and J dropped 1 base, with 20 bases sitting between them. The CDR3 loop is CSARVARRGWPSYEQYF. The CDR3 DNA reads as TGCAGTGCTAGAGTCGCCCGACGCGGATGGCCTTCCTACGAGCAGTACTTC.

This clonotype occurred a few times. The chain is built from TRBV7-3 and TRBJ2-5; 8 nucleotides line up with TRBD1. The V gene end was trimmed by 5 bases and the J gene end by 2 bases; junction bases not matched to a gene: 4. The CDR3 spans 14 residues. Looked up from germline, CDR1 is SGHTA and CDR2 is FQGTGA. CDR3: CASSAHRGQETQYF. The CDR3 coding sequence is TGTGCCAGCAGCGCGCACAGGGGGCAAGAGACCCAGTACTTC. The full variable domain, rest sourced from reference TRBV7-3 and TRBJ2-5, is GAGVSQTPSNKVTEKGKYVELRCDPISGHTALYWYRQSLGQGPEFLIYFQGTGAADDSGLPNDRFFAVRPEGSVSTLKIQRTERGDSAVYLCASSAHRGQETQYFGPGTRLLVL.

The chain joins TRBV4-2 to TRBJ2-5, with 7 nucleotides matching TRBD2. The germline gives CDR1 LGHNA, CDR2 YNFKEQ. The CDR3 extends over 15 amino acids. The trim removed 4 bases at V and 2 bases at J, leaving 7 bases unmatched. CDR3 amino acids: CASSPTGTIQETQYF. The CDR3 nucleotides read TGTGCCAGCAGCCCCACCGGGACTATACAAGAGACCCAGTACTTC.

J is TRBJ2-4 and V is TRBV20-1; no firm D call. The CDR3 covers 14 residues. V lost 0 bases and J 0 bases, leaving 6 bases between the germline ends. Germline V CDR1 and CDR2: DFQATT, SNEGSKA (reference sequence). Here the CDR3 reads CSARDRLAKNIQYF. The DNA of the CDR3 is TGCAGTGCTAGAGATCGTCTAGCCAAAAACATTCAGTACTTC.

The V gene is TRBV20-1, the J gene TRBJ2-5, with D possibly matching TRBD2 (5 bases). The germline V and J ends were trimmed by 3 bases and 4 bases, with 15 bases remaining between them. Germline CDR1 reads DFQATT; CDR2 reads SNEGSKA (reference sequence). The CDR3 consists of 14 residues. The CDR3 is CSARQAAGGETQYF. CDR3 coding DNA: TGCAGTGCTAGGCAAGCGGCAGGAGGAGAGACCCAGTACTTC.